The 30 T cell receptor beta chains below all came from one sample that was sequenced in a study of identical twins. Using its own MiXCR run on the 5' RACE reads, TCRdb lists one record per CDR3 protein. Of around 960,000 distinct CDR3 sequences in the sample, 9% to 15% were seen once. These data were also filed under a second study, of yellow fever vaccine responses in identical twins.

Material: PBMCs. The receptors here all came from a woman in her late teens or twenties in good health.

This clonotype was found many times. This chain links TRBV20-1 with TRBJ2-2; 10 bases fit TRBD2. The CDR3 is made up of 15 amino acids. CDR1 is DFQATT, CDR2 SNEGSKA, per germline (reference sequence). Trimming took 3 bases from V and 6 from J; bases not matched to a gene: 7. In nucleotides, the CDR3 is TGCAGTGCTAGGGGACTAGCGACCGAGGCCGGGGAGCTGTTTTTT. Protein product: CSARGLATEAGELFF.

The chain carries TRBV29-1 and TRBJ1-1; a possible D gene is TRBD1 (6 bases). V lost 5 bases and J lost 0, with 13 bases in between. This CDR3 has 14 residues. Germline loops: CDR1 SQVTM, CDR2 ANQGSEA. CDR3 bases: TGCAGCGTTTCACCGGGACACCTGAACACTGAAGCTTTCTTT. This translates into CSVSPGHLNTEAFF.

V usage is TRBV28 and J usage is TRBJ1-2; 9 bases match TRBD1. Trimming removed 10 bases from V and 2 bases from J; junction bases left unmatched: 5. The length of the CDR3 is 13 residues. Germline V gene sequence: CDR1 MDHEN, CDR2 SYDVKM. CDR3 amino acids: CATFGQGNYGYTF. DNA for the CDR3: TGTGCCACCTTCGGACAGGGGAACTATGGCTACACCTTC.

This clonotype has just a few counts. The chain combines TRBV6-1 with TRBJ2-1; D perhaps matches TRBD1 (5 bases). The germline V gene has CDR1 MNHNS and CDR2 SASEGT. V dropped 4 bases and J dropped 3 bases, with 16 bases sitting between them. The CDR3 sequence is 16 residues long. The CDR3 protein is CASSGLGQGNYNEQFF. The DNA of the CDR3 is TGTGCCAGCAGTGGATTAGGCCAGGGAAACTACAATGAGCAGTTCTTC.

The V gene is TRBV28, the J gene TRBJ1-3; 8 nucleotides match TRBD1. CDR3 length: 15 residues. The germline CDR1 and CDR2 sequences are MDHEN and SYDVKM. After removal of 2 bases from V and 2 bases from J, the junction contained 2 bases not matched to a gene. The CDR3 loop reads CASSLPDRAGNTIYF. The CDR3 coding sequence is TGTGCCAGCAGTTTACCGGACAGGGCTGGAAACACCATATATTTT.

This clonotype was detected many times. The CDR3 sequence is CASNAPLDTQYF. Here the CDR3 DNA reads TGTGCCAGCAACGCACCACTAGATACGCAGTATTTT. The chain couples TRBV12-3 or TRBV12-4 to TRBJ2-3; D is uncertain. With 7 bases removed from V and 5 bases from J, the gap between germline ends came to 10 bases. This CDR3 has 12 residues.

V and J are TRBV11-2 and TRBJ2-1; tentative D call: TRBD2 (6 bases). The CDR3 contains 16 residues. Trimming left V 5 bases short and J 2 bases short, with 16 bases between. Germline CDR1 SGHAT, CDR2 FQNNGV. The CDR3 coding sequence is TGTGCCAGCAGCACCCTGGGAGGAGCAACCTACAATGAGCAGTTCTTC. This sequence encodes CASSTLGGATYNEQFF. The whole variable domain, remainder taken from reference TRBV11-2 and TRBJ2-1, is EAGVAQSPRYKIIEKRQSVAFWCNPISGHATLYWYQQILGQGPKLLIQFQNNGVVDDSQLPKDRFSAERLKGVDSTLKIQPAKLEDSAVYLCASSTLGGATYNEQFFGPGTRLTVL.

In this sample, this clonotype turned up a few times. The J gene is TRBJ2-1, the V gene TRBV7-6; 8 bases match TRBD1. Germline V CDR1 and CDR2: SGHVS, FNYEAQ. The CDR3 loop spans 13 amino acids. The J segment lost 10 bases and the V segment lost 2 bases, leaving 4 bases of the junction unmatched. As DNA, the CDR3 is TGTGCCAGCAGCTTAAGGACAGGGCGCGAGCAGTTCTTC. This codes for CASSLRTGREQFF.

This clonotype was counted ten times or more. V and J are TRBV29-1 and TRBJ2-2; no reliable D call. The germline CDR1 and CDR2 sequences are SQVTM and ANQGSEA. CDR3 length equals 11 residues. V lost 5 bases and J lost 3, with 4 bases in between. Here the CDR3 DNA reads TGCAGCGTTTGGGACACCGGGGAGCTGTTTTTT. Translated: CSVWDTGELFF.

This chain connects TRBV5-6 to TRBJ1-6; D unresolved. Trimming removed 1 base at V and 15 bases at J, with 17 bases between. CDR3 length: 14 amino acids. Germline V gene data show CDR1 as SGHDT and CDR2 as YYEEEE. The DNA of the CDR3 is TGTGCCAGCAGCTTGATAGTTTCCTCCGGCGGCCTCCACTTT. Amino acid sequence: CASSLIVSSGGLHF.

This clonotype was picked up a small number of times. The chain couples TRBV11-2 to TRBJ2-5; 8 bases are a match to TRBD1. The CDR3 runs 15 residues. The V gene end was trimmed by 4 bases and the J gene end by 5 bases; junction bases not matched to a gene: 9. CDR1 and CDR2 (germline): SGHAT, FQNNGV. CDR3 coding DNA: TGTGCCAGCAGCTCAGGGGGCCGACTCCTGGAGACCCAGTACTTC. Encoded protein: CASSSGGRLLETQYF.

This chain joins TRBV27 and TRBJ1-1, with TRBD1 matching over 7 bases. Germline V lookup: CDR1 MNHEY, CDR2 SMNVEV (reference sequence). After removal of 7 bases from V and 0 bases from J, the junction contained 8 bases not matched to a gene. The CDR3 extends over 15 amino acids. CDR3: CASILQGTMNTEAFF. CDR3 DNA sequence: TGTGCCAGCATCCTACAGGGGACCATGAACACTGAAGCTTTCTTT.

Only a few counts were recorded for this clonotype. This rearrangement joins TRBV4-1 to TRBJ1-2; D uncertain. There are 15 residues in the CDR3. CDR1 and CDR2 (germline): MGHRA, YSYEKL. V was clipped by 0 bases and J by 3 bases, with 11 bases between them. The DNA for the CDR3 is TGCGCCAGCAGCCAAGAAGAGGCGTGGGACTATGGCTACACCTTC. This sequence encodes CASSQEEAWDYGYTF.

This clonotype was seen repeatedly, ten times or more. The chain carries TRBV7-2 and TRBJ2-3; 10 bases align to TRBD2. This CDR3 has 16 amino acids. V was clipped by 5 bases and J by 6 bases; unmatched bases: 11. Germline V CDR1 and CDR2: SGHTA, FQGNSA. Written as DNA, the CDR3 is TGTGCCAGCAGCCGGATCCTAGCGGGAGACAGGGATACGCAGTATTTT. Protein: CASSRILAGDRDTQYF. The whole variable domain, filled in from reference TRBV7-2 and TRBJ2-3, reads GAGVSQSPSNKVTEKGKDVELRCDPISGHTALYWYRQSLGQGLEFLIYFQGNSAPDKSGLPSDRFSAERTGGSVSTLTIQRTQQEDSAVYLCASSRILAGDRDTQYFGPGTRLTVL.

This clonotype was observed at least ten times. V usage is TRBV9 and J usage is TRBJ2-5; D is unclear. The CDR3 is made up of 15 amino acids. CDR1 and CDR2 (germline): SGDLS, YYNGEE. Trimming stripped 0 bases from V and 1 base from J, with 10 bases between. CDR3 region: CASSVGPSPQETQYF. In DNA form, the CDR3 reads TGTGCCAGCAGCGTAGGTCCCTCCCCCCAAGAGACCCAGTACTTC.

V and J are TRBV12-3 or TRBV12-4 and TRBJ2-1, with 13 nucleotides matching TRBD2. The CDR3 extends over 15 amino acids. The V and J ends lost 7 bases and 9 bases, in that order; junction bases with no gene match: 9. CDR3 coding DNA: TGTGCCAGCAATACTGGGACTAGCGGGATGGGTGAGCAGTTCTTC. This codes for CASNTGTSGMGEQFF.

This clonotype was observed a few times. The chain combines TRBV18 with TRBJ2-7, with 9 bases identical to TRBD1. V shed 4 bases, J shed 5 bases, and the junction held 3 bases outside the gene matches. This CDR3 spans 13 amino acids. The germline CDR1 and CDR2 sequences are KGHSH and LQKENI. CDR3 protein: CASSRGQGNEQYV. CDR3 coding DNA: TGTGCCAGCTCACGCGGACAGGGGAACGAGCAGTACGTC.

This clonotype was seen more than once but under ten times. The chain carries TRBV4-1 and TRBJ2-5; possible D gene TRBD1, 6 bases. CDR3 length equals 16 residues. Germline V gives CDR1 MGHRA, CDR2 YSYEKL. The V end was cut by 4 bases, the J end by 1 base, with 16 bases between. The CDR3 sequence: CASSLFQLTGQETQYF. The CDR3 DNA reads TGCGCCAGCAGCCTTTTTCAACTGACAGGCCAAGAGACCCAGTACTTC.

This clonotype has only a few counts. This sequence joins TRBV11-2 and TRBJ2-1; 11 bases align to TRBD2. The CDR3 sequence is 15 residues long. The germline V gene has CDR1 SGHAT and CDR2 FQNNGV. The V gene end was trimmed by 4 bases and the J gene end by 8 bases; junction bases not matched to a gene: 7. The CDR3 protein is CASSSPSGGRDEQFF. CDR3 DNA sequence: TGTGCCAGCAGCTCCCCTAGCGGGGGGAGAGATGAGCAGTTCTTC.

The V call is TRBV2, the J call TRBJ2-3, with 7 bases aligning to TRBD1. The CDR3 totals 15 residues. After removal of 0 bases from V and 3 bases from J, the junction contained 3 bases not matched to a gene. Germline V gene sequence: CDR1 SNHLY, CDR2 FYNNEI. The chain's CDR3 is CASSEAGTATDTQYF. In DNA form, the CDR3 reads TGTGCCAGCAGTGAAGCAGGGACAGCTACAGATACGCAGTATTTT.

The chain employs TRBV28 and TRBJ1-5; D is unresolved. V gave up 2 bases and J gave up 4 bases, with 6 bases separating them. In germline, CDR1 is MDHEN, CDR2 SYDVKM. This CDR3 has 13 amino acids. This chain's CDR3 is CASSLMRNQPQHF. The CDR3 nucleotides read TGTGCCAGCAGTTTAATGAGGAATCAGCCCCAGCATTTT.

This clonotype has just a few counts. The chain has TRBV7-8 and TRBJ2-2; TRBD1 might be the D (5 bases). The V end lost 5 bases, the J end lost 7 bases, and 17 bases lay between the germline ends. The CDR3 is made up of 15 amino acids. Germline assignment: CDR1 SGHVS and CDR2 FQNEAQ. The CDR3 DNA is TGTGCCAGCAGCCCTGGGGTCAGGGTCCTCGGGGAGCTGTTTTTT. Translation: CASSPGVRVLGELFF.

The J gene is TRBJ2-5, the V gene TRBV12-3 or TRBV12-4; D remains ambiguous. V dropped 6 bases and J dropped 5 bases, with 19 bases sitting between them. CDR3 length equals 15 residues. CDR3: CASSQDGSLWETQYF. CDR3 coding DNA: TGTGCCAGCAGCCAGGACGGGTCGTTGTGGGAGACCCAGTACTTC.

This clonotype was counted between two and nine times. The chain recombines TRBV20-1 with TRBJ2-3; D is undetermined. Germline V gene lookup returns CDR1 DFQATT and CDR2 SNEGSKA (reference sequence). The CDR3 is 15 residues long. Trimming removed 4 bases at V and 1 base at J, with 15 bases between. CDR3: CSATSTTSRTDTQYF. In DNA, the CDR3 is TGCAGTGCTACGTCAACGACTTCTCGCACAGATACGCAGTATTTT.

This rearrangement joins TRBV12-3 or TRBV12-4 to TRBJ2-3; 8 positions match TRBD1. After removal of 0 bases from V and 0 bases from J, the junction contained 8 bases not matched to a gene. This CDR3 spans 18 amino acids. CDR3 sequence reads: CASSLARPQGASTDTQYF. The CDR3 DNA reads as TGTGCCAGCAGTTTAGCAAGACCCCAGGGGGCTAGCACAGATACGCAGTATTTT.

This clonotype was found many times. CDR3 DNA: TGTGCCAGCAGTTCACAGGGGCGCTCCTACGAGCAGTACTTC. Protein product: CASSSQGRSYEQYF. The rearrangement joins TRBV28 to TRBJ2-7, with 7 bases identical to TRBD1. Trimming cost V 4 bases and J 0 bases; bases outside gene matches: 3. CDR3 length: 14 amino acids. The V gene's germline CDR1 is MDHEN and CDR2 SYDVKM. The full variable domain, in which reference TRBV28 and TRBJ2-7 provide the parts outside the CDR3, is DVKVTQSSRYLVKRTGEKVFLECVQDMDHENMFWYRQDPGLGLRLIYFSYDVKMKEKGDIPEGYSVSREKKERFSLILESASTNQTSMYLCASSSQGRSYEQYFGPGTRLTVT.

The chain combines TRBV4-1 with TRBJ2-7; 8 nucleotides agree with TRBD1. CDR1 is MGHRA and CDR2 is YSYEKL in the germline V gene. V gave up 5 bases and J gave up 0 bases; unmatched junction bases: 9. The CDR3 contains 16 residues. The CDR3 loop reads CASSTTGQVNSYEQYF. CDR3 DNA: TGCGCCAGCAGCACGACGGGACAGGTCAACTCCTACGAGCAGTACTTC.

The chain combines TRBV7-9 with TRBJ1-1, with D possibly TRBD1 on 5 matching bases. Germline values: CDR1 SEHNR, CDR2 FQNEAQ (reference sequence). V lost 1 base to trimming and J lost 5 bases, with 14 bases between them. The CDR3 contains 15 residues. The CDR3 is CASSLVQGPRTEAFF. CDR3 DNA sequence: TGTGCCAGCAGCTTAGTGCAGGGTCCGAGGACTGAAGCTTTCTTT. The variable domain in full, with the rest retrieved from reference TRBV7-9 and TRBJ1-1, is DTGVSQNPRHKITKRGQNVTFRCDPISEHNRLYWYRQTLGQGPEFLTYFQNEAQLEKSRLLSDRFSAERPKGSFSTLEIQRTEQGDSAMYLCASSLVQGPRTEAFFGQGTRLTVV.

This clonotype appeared a few times. The genes are TRBV6-1 and TRBJ2-3; no definite D call. Germline CDR1 reads MNHNS; CDR2 reads SASEGT. The CDR3 runs to 15 residues. V was pared by 4 bases and J by 0 bases, with 11 bases between. The chain's CDR3 is CASSGANTSTDTQYF. CDR3 DNA sequence: TGTGCCAGCAGTGGAGCCAACACCAGCACAGATACGCAGTATTTT.

The chain employs TRBV5-1 and TRBJ2-7, with a weak D call TRBD1 (6 bases). V lost 4 bases and J lost 3, with 11 bases in between. The germline gives CDR1 SGHRS, CDR2 YFSETQ. The CDR3 consists of 13 residues. DNA for the CDR3: TGCGCCAGCAGCCAGGACAGTTACTACGAGCAGTACTTC. The encoded protein is CASSQDSYYEQYF.